These 24 T cell receptor beta chains originate from one sample sequenced in a study of blood T cell repertoires in COVID-19. Libraries were prepared by immunoSEQ multiplex PCR; TCRdb keeps only in-frame clonotypes and omits some of them. Of some 170,000 clones listed, around 80% are singletons. Sequencing was done on a sample of peripheral blood. These TCRs come from a woman in her seventies with acute or convalescent COVID-19.

The V call is TRBV25-1, the J call TRBJ2-1; a weak D match, TRBD1 (6 bases). CDR3 size: 12 residues. The V gene lost 2 bases and the J gene lost 8 bases, with 7 bases spanning the gap. CDR1 MGHDK and CDR2 SYGVNS come from the germline V gene. Written as DNA, the CDR3 is TGTGCCAGCAGTGAAGGGGGCGATGAGCAGTTCTTC. Its translation is CASSEGGDEQFF. Combining the CDR3 with reference TRBV25-1 and TRBJ2-1 gives the whole variable domain EADIYQTPRYLVIGTGKKITLECSQTMGHDKMYWYQQDPGMELHLIHYSYGVNSTEKGDLSSESTVSRIRTEHFPLTLESARPSHTSQYLCASSEGGDEQFFGPGTRLTVL.

The chain is built from TRBV7-9 and TRBJ2-7; D unresolved. V shed 2 bases and J shed 6 bases, with 5 bases lying between them. The CDR3 contains 11 residues. Germline CDR1 and CDR2: SEHNR and FQNEAQ (reference sequence). The CDR3 bases are TGTGCCAGCAGCTTACCGGGCGAGCAGTACTTC. As protein: CASSLPGEQYF.

Remarks on this clone: This CDR3 is also generated by other DNA sequences in the sample. This sequence joins TRBV28 and TRBJ1-2; D gene uncertain. The V gene's germline CDR1 is MDHEN and CDR2 SYDVKM. The CDR3 is 13 amino acids. V was cut by 6 bases and J by 5 bases, with 13 bases left in between. DNA for the CDR3: TGTGCCAGCAGCCCGGGTCTGGTTTATGGCTACACCTTC. It yields the protein CASSPGLVYGYTF.

The gene calls are TRBV19 and TRBJ2-7, with 8 bases aligning to TRBD2. V lost 10 bases to trimming and J lost 2 bases; unmatched junction nucleotides: 10. The CDR3 length is 14 residues. The germline gives CDR1 LNHDA, CDR2 SQIVND (reference sequence). The CDR3 DNA reads TGTGCCACTCAAGCGGGAGCATCCACCTACGAGCAGTACTTC. Its protein product is CATQAGASTYEQYF.

The gene calls are TRBV7-9 and TRBJ2-1, with TRBD1 matching 7 bases. The CDR3 sequence is 17 residues long. Trimming cost V 4 bases and J 6 bases; bases outside gene matches: 15. The germline V gene encodes CDR1 SEHNR and CDR2 FQNEAQ (reference sequence). For the CDR3, the DNA is TGTGCCAGCAGCTCAGCAGTAGGGGGCATTCATCGCAATGAGCAGTTCTTC. It yields the protein CASSSAVGGIHRNEQFF.

The chain links TRBV30 to TRBJ2-1, with TRBD2 matching over 7 bases. Germline V gene lookup returns CDR1 GTSNPN and CDR2 SVGIG (reference sequence). Trimming at V came to 5 bases and at J to 2 bases, leaving 6 bases not matched to a gene. The CDR3 is made up of 14 amino acids. CDR3 bases: TGTGCCTGGGATGGGGGACTAACCTACAATGAGCAGTTCTTC. This translates into CAWDGGLTYNEQFF.

This clone turned up a few times. The genes are TRBV7-9 and TRBJ2-2; 14 bases are shared with TRBD2. There are 15 residues in the CDR3. The germline gives CDR1 SEHNR, CDR2 FQNEAQ (reference sequence). V gave up 7 bases and J gave up 4 bases; unmatched junction bases: 2. The CDR3 DNA follows: TGTGCCAGCATCGGGACTAGCGGGGGCACCGGGGAGCTGTTTTTT. Translating it yields CASIGTSGGTGELFF.

The chain is built from TRBV18 and TRBJ1-6; 7 bases line up with TRBD1. The CDR3 contains 15 residues. Germline V CDR1 and CDR2: KGHSH, LQKENI. Trimming at V came to 4 bases and at J to 0 bases, leaving 0 bases not matched to a gene. Here the CDR3 DNA reads TGTGCCAGCTCACGGGACAGCTCCTATAATTCACCCCTCCACTTT. Protein product: CASSRDSSYNSPLHF.

The chain is built from TRBV9 and TRBJ1-3; D is possibly TRBD1 (6 bases). The V end was cut by 4 bases, the J end by 4 bases, with 15 bases between. Per germline, CDR1 SGDLS and CDR2 YYNGEE. CDR3 length: 15 residues. This CDR3 is CASSPNPGAGNTIYF. As DNA, the CDR3 is TGTGCCAGCAGCCCAAACCCAGGGGCCGGAAACACCATATATTTT.

This clone showed up just once. The chain joins TRBV29-1 to TRBJ2-7, with D uncertain. The CDR3 consists of 12 residues. The V and J ends lost 5 bases and 6 bases respectively, with 14 bases between them. The germline V gene encodes CDR1 SQVTM and CDR2 ANQGSEA. The CDR3 region is CSVLVADSEQYF. For the CDR3, the DNA is TGCAGCGTTTTGGTAGCCGACTCCGAGCAGTACTTC.

The genes are TRBV7-8 and TRBJ1-2, with D unclear. The CDR3 loop spans 13 amino acids. CDR1 and CDR2 from the germline V gene are SGHVS and FQNEAQ. Trimming left V 2 bases short and J 6 bases short, with 10 bases between. The CDR3 DNA reads TGTGCCAGCAGCTTACGGGGAATTGATGGCTACACCTTC. Amino acids: CASSLRGIDGYTF.

This clone has just a few counts. The genes are TRBV18 and TRBJ1-1; 7 bases are a match to TRBD1. Germline V gene lookup returns CDR1 KGHSH and CDR2 LQKENI. The V and J ends lost 6 bases and 1 base, in that order; junction bases with no gene match: 2. The CDR3 is made up of 13 amino acids. The CDR3 spells CASSRTGNTEAFF. Written as DNA, the CDR3 is TGTGCCAGCTCTCGGACAGGGAACACTGAAGCTTTCTTT.

The chain is built from TRBV27 and TRBJ2-3, with D maybe TRBD1 (5 bases). CDR3 length: 12 amino acids. V was pared by 3 bases and J by 7 bases, with 8 bases between. Germline assignment: CDR1 MNHEY and CDR2 SMNVEV (reference sequence). CDR3 bases: TGTGCCAGCAGTTTGGGGCGAAATACGCAGTATTTT. The encoded protein is CASSLGRNTQYF.

The rearrangement uses TRBV6-2 or TRBV6-3 and TRBJ2-4, with 8 positions matching TRBD1. V dropped 2 bases and J dropped 0; count of bases not matched to a gene: 6. The germline gives CDR1 MNHEY, CDR2 SVGEGT. The CDR3 is 17 amino acids. CDR3 in amino acids: CASSYLGTGLAKNIQYF. Here the CDR3 DNA reads TGTGCCAGCAGTTACCTCGGGACAGGACTAGCCAAAAACATTCAGTACTTC.

The chain combines TRBV18 with TRBJ1-6, with 8 bases identical to TRBD1. Germline V gene sequence: CDR1 KGHSH, CDR2 LQKENI. The trim removed 4 bases at V and 8 bases at J, leaving 4 bases unmatched. This CDR3 has 14 residues. CDR3 sequence: CASSRGQVDSPLHF. CDR3 nucleotides: TGTGCCAGCTCACGGGGACAGGTGGATTCACCCCTCCACTTT. Using reference TRBV18 and TRBJ1-6 for the parts outside the CDR3, the full variable domain is NAGVMQNPRHLVRRRGQEARLRCSPMKGHSHVYWYRQLPEEGLKFMVYLQKENIIDESGMPKERFSAEFPKEGPSILRIQQVVRGDSAAYFCASSRGQVDSPLHFGNGTRLTVT.

The chain is built from TRBV24-1 and TRBJ2-2, with TRBD2 identical over 11 bases. This CDR3 region has 16 residues. In germline, CDR1 is KGHDR, CDR2 SFDVKD. Trimming cost V 7 bases and J 7 bases; bases outside gene matches: 10. In DNA, the CDR3 is TGTGCCACCAGATCGACTAGCGGGAAAACGGACGGGGAGCTGTTTTTT. It translates to CATRSTSGKTDGELFF.

The chain joins TRBV5-1 to TRBJ1-1; no clear D gene. This CDR3 is 18 amino acids long. Germline lookup yields CDR1 SGHRS and CDR2 YFSETQ. V lost 4 bases to trimming and J lost 1 base, with 23 bases between them. The CDR3 DNA follows: TGCGCCAGCAGCCTCGCCGGGGTGGTTTTGGGTCGGAACACTGAAGCTTTCTTT. It is translated as CASSLAGVVLGRNTEAFF.

V and J are TRBV6-1 and TRBJ2-1, with a possible D match to TRBD1 (5 bases). Germline assignment: CDR1 MNHNS and CDR2 SASEGT. V shed 3 bases and J shed 2 bases, with 5 bases lying between them. This CDR3 has 13 residues. This chain's CDR3 is CASSEDTYNEQFF. As DNA, the CDR3 is TGTGCCAGCAGTGAGGACACCTACAATGAGCAGTTCTTC.

The rearrangement links TRBV5-1 to TRBJ1-1, with D uncertain. The CDR3 extends over 16 amino acids. Germline values: CDR1 SGHRS, CDR2 YFSETQ. The V end was cut by 0 bases, the J end by 0 bases, with 12 bases between. Written as DNA, the CDR3 is TGCGCCAGCAGCTTGGGTGTTGTGGGCCTGAACACTGAAGCTTTCTTT. Its translation: CASSLGVVGLNTEAFF.

This rearrangement joins TRBV5-4 to TRBJ2-5; 9 nucleotides agree with TRBD2. V lost 9 bases to trimming and J lost 4 bases; unmatched junction nucleotides: 10. The germline gives CDR1 SGHNT, CDR2 YYREEE (reference sequence). This CDR3 comprises 14 residues. In nucleotides, the CDR3 is TGTGCCACCGGGTTAGCGGGAGTACCAGAGACCCAGTACTTC. This gives the protein CATGLAGVPETQYF.

The chain is built from TRBV10-3 and TRBJ1-2, with 9 nucleotides matching TRBD1. The CDR3 has 15 amino acids. The V and J ends lost 0 bases and 2 bases, in that order; junction bases with no gene match: 1. The germline CDR1 and CDR2 sequences are ENHRY and SYGVKD. The CDR3 DNA reads TGTGCCATCAGTGAGTCCGGACAGGGGAACTATGGCTACACCTTC. Amino acids: CAISESGQGNYGYTF.

J is TRBJ2-7 and V is TRBV28; TRBD2 matches 12 bases. The CDR3 totals 15 residues. Germline V gene data show CDR1 as MDHEN and CDR2 as SYDVKM. The V gene end was trimmed by 6 bases and the J gene end by 4 bases; junction bases not matched to a gene: 7. The CDR3 nucleotides read TGTGCCAGCAGATGGGGCCTAGCGGGGGGGTACGAGCAGTACTTC. It translates to CASRWGLAGGYEQYF.

The J gene is TRBJ1-2, the V gene TRBV10-3; 7 bases fit TRBD1. Trimming cost V 1 base and J 1 base; bases outside gene matches: 3. Germline V gives CDR1 ENHRY, CDR2 SYGVKD. The CDR3 sequence is 15 residues long. CDR3 amino acids: CAISEWQGDNYGYTF. The CDR3 nucleotides read TGTGCCATCAGTGAGTGGCAGGGGGATAACTATGGCTACACCTTC.

This sequence joins TRBV6-1 and TRBJ2-7; possible D gene TRBD2, 6 bases. The germline V gene encodes CDR1 MNHNS and CDR2 SASEGT. This CDR3 is 15 amino acids long. Between the trimmed V and J ends, which lost 2 bases and 7 bases, there was a span of 18 bases. As DNA, the CDR3 is TGTGCCAGCAGTGAATTGTTGGAGGGAGCCGTGGAGCAGTACTTC. Translating gives CASSELLEGAVEQYF.